The source of this TCR beta chain is a study of post-analysis software for immune sequencing data (dated by TCRdb to 2013 to 2016). At the level of the whole study: Recorded disease courses included relapsing-remitting, secondary progressive and progressive-relapsing multiple sclerosis, with some patients lacking subtype annotation. The patient repertoires were compared against roughly 12 previously published healthy control repertoires obtained from donors aged roughly 6 to 28 years. A subset of samples was prepared in parallel using single-end sample barcoding, then pooled and co-amplified after Illumina adapter ligation. Broad study findings and their caveats: Significantly higher frequencies in patients than in controls were found for a handful of TRBV segments, including TRBV5-6, TRBV5-1 and TRBV20-1. Significantly lower normalized Chao1 diversity was found in multiple sclerosis patients than in controls, suggesting substantial peripheral T-cell clonal expansion. When samples were clustered directly using the F measure, samples prepared in the same batch co-clustered strongly, which prompted a batch-effect correction. The multiple sclerosis patient group was slightly younger than the control group.

From a lookup of the germline V gene, CDR1 and CDR2 are MGHRA and YSYEKL. The CDR3 measures 15 amino acids from cysteine to phenylalanine. Only the CDR3 DNA stays, 45 bases, in frame from base 1. V is trimmed back by 0 bases and J by 6 bases, and the junction contains 3 bases that no gene match accounts for. To demonstrate the VDJtools post-analysis software, TCR beta repertoires were profiled from the peripheral blood of over ten young patients with multiple sclerosis. The multiple sclerosis patients were children and adolescents ranging in age from roughly 6 to 16 years. As concerns this clonotype: Its antigen remains unidentified. No quality values exist for individual bases; no much larger clone is one base distant.

Receptors were amplified or captured by PCR. Instrument used: Illumina HiSeq 2500. To reduce PCR and sequencing biases, unique molecular identifiers were built into the TCR beta cDNA libraries. Roughly 0.5 million cDNA molecules were obtained per 1 to 10 million input T cells, so each molecule approximated one T cell. The patient libraries were prepared and sequenced with the same protocol used for the earlier healthy control dataset. Within a given batch, samples were prepared together, multiplexed and sequenced on the same HiSeq lane. Concerning the study's data processing: Raw barcoded reads were processed with MIGEC, discarding single-read molecular identifier groups before consensus assembly and CDR3 extraction. VDJtools was used for post-analysis of the clonotype tables, with diversity normalized by down-sampling every dataset to the smallest sample size. Repertoire overlap clustering matched CDR3 amino acid but not nucleotide sequences to correct batch-related cross-sample contamination. The public reads were quality trimmed at Q25 with fastp and then assembled into clones with MiXCR by TCRdb, keeping productive beta chains. Rows are unified per CDR3 protein, each entry keeping the most common DNA and genes. These V and J calls originate from TCRdb's pipeline instead of the authors' own analysis. The sample table contains roughly 200,000 distinct CDR3 sequences; only one count was recorded for around 29% of them. Of the sample, about 3.4% is held by the ten largest clones.

Recombination connected TRBV4-1 to TRBJ1-4; TRBD1 aligns with 8 central bases. Sample: blood. The clonotype comes from a girl aged 2-17 years with multiple sclerosis. The CDR3 reads CASSQDRGRDEKLFF. DNA sequence: TGCGCCAGCAGCCAAGACAGGGGGCGGGATGAAAAACTGTTTTTT.